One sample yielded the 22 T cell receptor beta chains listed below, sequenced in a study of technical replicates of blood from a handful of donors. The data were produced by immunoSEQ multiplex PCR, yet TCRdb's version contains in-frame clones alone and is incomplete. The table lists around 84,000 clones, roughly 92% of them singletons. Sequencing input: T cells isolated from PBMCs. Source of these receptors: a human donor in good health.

The CDR3 DNA follows: TGTGCCAGTAGTCGGGGGGAGGTTCCCCAGCATTTT. Its translation is CASSRGEVPQHF. This chain joins TRBV19 and TRBJ1-5; D is perhaps TRBD1 (5 bases). Trimming took 5 bases from V and 10 from J, leaving 12 bases between them. The CDR3 is 12 amino acids. Germline V gene sequence: CDR1 LNHDA, CDR2 SQIVND (reference sequence).

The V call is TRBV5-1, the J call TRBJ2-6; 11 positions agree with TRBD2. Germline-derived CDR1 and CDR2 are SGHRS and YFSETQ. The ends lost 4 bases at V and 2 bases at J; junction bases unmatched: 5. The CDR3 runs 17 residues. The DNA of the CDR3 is TGCGCCAGCAGCAGGCTAGCGGGGGGAACTGGGGCCAACGTCCTGACTTTC. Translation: CASSRLAGGTGANVLTF.

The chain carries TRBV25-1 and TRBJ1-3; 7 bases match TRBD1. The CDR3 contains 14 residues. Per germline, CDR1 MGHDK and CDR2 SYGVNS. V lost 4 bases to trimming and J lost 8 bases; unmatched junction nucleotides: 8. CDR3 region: CASSGRGLVDTIYF. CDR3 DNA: TGTGCCAGCAGTGGAAGGGGGCTGGTGGACACCATATATTTT.

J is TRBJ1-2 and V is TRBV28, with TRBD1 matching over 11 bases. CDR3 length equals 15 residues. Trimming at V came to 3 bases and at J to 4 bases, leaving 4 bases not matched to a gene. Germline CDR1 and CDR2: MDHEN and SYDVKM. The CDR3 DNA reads TGTGCCAGCAGTTTTCGGACAGGGGGCATCTATGGCTACACCTTC. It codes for CASSFRTGGIYGYTF.

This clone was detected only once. CDR3 amino acids: CASSQRQRNTEAFF. DNA of the CDR3: TGTGCCAGCAGCCAGAGACAGCGGAACACTGAAGCTTTCTTT. V gene TRBV7-6 combines with J gene TRBJ1-1; D is perhaps TRBD1 (5 bases). The CDR3 loop spans 14 amino acids. Trimming removed 5 bases from V and 1 base from J, with 11 bases in between. Germline loops: CDR1 SGHVS, CDR2 FNYEAQ.

The CDR3 reads CSVDGGSYDEQYF. CDR3 sequence (DNA): TGCAGCGTTGACGGCGGGAGCTACGACGAGCAGTACTTC. The chain uses TRBV29-1 and TRBJ2-7; 7 bases fit TRBD2. Germline-derived CDR1 and CDR2 are SQVTM and ANQGSEA. The trim removed 3 bases at V and 5 bases at J, leaving 7 bases unmatched. The CDR3 sequence is 13 residues long.

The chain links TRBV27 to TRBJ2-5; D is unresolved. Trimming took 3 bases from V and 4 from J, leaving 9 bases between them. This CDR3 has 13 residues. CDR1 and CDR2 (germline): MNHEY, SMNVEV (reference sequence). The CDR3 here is CASSLKVGETQYF. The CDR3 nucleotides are TGTGCCAGCAGTTTGAAAGTCGGAGAGACCCAGTACTTC.

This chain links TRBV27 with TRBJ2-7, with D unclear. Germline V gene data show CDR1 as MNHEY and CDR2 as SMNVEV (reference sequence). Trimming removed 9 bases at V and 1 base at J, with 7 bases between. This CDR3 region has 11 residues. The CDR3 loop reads CASGASYEQYF. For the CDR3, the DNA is TGTGCCAGTGGAGCGTCCTACGAGCAGTACTTC.

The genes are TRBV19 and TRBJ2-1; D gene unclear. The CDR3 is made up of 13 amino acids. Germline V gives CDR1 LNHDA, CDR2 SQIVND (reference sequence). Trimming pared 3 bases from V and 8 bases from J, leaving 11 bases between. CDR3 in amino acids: CASSMSSADEQFF. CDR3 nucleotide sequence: TGTGCCAGTAGTATGAGTTCTGCCGATGAGCAGTTCTTC. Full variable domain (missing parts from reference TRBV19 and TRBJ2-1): DGGITQSPKYLFRKEGQNVTLSCEQNLNHDAMYWYRQDPGQGLRLIYYSQIVNDFQKGDIAEGYSVSREKKESFPLTVTSAQKNPTAFYLCASSMSSADEQFFGPGTRLTVL.

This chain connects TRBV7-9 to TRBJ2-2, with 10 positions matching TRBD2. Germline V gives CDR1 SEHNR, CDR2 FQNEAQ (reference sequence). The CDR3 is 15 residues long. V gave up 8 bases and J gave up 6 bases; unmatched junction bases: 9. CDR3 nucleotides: TGTGCCAGCCCTAGACTAGCGGGTCTGCCCGGGGAGCTGTTTTTT. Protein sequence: CASPRLAGLPGELFF.

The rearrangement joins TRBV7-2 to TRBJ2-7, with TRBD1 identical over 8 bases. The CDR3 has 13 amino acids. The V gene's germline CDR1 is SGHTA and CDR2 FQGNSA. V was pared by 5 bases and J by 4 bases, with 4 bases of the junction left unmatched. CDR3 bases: TGTGCCAGCAGCCCCACAGGGGGGTACGAGCAGTACTTC. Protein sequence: CASSPTGGYEQYF.

CDR3 in DNA: TGCGCCAGCAGAACAGGAGGGTTGAACACTGAAGCTTTCTTT. It translates to CASRTGGLNTEAFF. The rearrangement links TRBV5-1 to TRBJ1-1, with TRBD1 as a possible D gene (5 bases). V lost 5 bases and J lost 0, with 11 bases in between. Per germline, CDR1 SGHRS and CDR2 YFSETQ. This CDR3 region has 14 residues.

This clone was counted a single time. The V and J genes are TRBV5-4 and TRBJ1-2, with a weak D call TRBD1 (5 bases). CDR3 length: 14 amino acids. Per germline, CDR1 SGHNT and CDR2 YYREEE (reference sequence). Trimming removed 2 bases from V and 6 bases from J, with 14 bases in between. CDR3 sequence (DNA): TGTGCCAGCAGCTTCCTTCCAGGGCAGGATGGCTACACCTTC. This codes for CASSFLPGQDGYTF.

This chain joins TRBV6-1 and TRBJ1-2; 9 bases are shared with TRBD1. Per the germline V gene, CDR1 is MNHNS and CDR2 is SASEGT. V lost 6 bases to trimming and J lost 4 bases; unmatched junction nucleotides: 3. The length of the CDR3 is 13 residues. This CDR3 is CASSVTGGYGYTF. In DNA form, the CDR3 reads TGTGCCAGCAGCGTGACAGGGGGCTATGGCTACACCTTC.

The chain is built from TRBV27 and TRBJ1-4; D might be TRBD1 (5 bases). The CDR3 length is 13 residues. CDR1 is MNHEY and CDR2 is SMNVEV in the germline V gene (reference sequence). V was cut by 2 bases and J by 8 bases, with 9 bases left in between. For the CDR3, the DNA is TGTGCCAGCAGTTTACAGGGCCGGGAAAAACTGTTTTTT. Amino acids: CASSLQGREKLFF.

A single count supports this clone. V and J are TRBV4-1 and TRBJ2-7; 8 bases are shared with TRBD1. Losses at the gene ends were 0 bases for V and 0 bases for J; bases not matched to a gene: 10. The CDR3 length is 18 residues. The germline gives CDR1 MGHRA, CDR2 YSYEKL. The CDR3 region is CASSQEGDRSYPSYEQYF. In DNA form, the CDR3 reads TGCGCCAGCAGCCAAGAGGGGGACAGGTCCTACCCCTCCTACGAGCAGTACTTC.

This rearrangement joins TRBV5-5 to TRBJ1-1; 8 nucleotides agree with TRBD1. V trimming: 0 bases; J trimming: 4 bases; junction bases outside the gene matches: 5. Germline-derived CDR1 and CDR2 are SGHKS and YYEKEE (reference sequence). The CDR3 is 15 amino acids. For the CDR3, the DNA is TGTGCCAGCAGCTTGGCAAGAACAGGGGGCACTGAAGCTTTCTTT. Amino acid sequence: CASSLARTGGTEAFF.

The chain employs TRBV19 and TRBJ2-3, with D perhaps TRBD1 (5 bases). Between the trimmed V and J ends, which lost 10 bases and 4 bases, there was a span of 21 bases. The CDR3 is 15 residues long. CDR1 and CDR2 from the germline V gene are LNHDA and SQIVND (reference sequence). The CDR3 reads CATRSFRLGADTQYF. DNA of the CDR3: TGTGCCACCCGCAGCTTTCGGTTAGGGGCAGATACGCAGTATTTT.

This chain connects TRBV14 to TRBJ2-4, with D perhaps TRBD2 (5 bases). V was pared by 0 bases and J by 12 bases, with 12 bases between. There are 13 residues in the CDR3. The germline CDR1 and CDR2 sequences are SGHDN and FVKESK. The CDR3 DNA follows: TGTGCCAGCAGCCAAGAAAGTCTCCGGGGTCAGTACTTC. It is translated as CASSQESLRGQYF.

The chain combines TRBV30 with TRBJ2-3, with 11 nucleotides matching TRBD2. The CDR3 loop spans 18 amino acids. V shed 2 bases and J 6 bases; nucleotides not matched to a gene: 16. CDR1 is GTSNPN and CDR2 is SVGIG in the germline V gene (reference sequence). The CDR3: CAWSKGIAGGTNLDTQYF. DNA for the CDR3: TGTGCCTGGAGTAAAGGTATAGCGGGGGGGACCAACTTGGATACGCAGTATTTT. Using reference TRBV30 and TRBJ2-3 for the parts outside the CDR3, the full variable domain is SQTIHQWPATLVQPVGSPLSLECTVEGTSNPNLYWYRQAAGRGLQLLFYSVGIGQISSEVPQNLSASRPQDRQFILSSKKLLLSDSGFYLCAWSKGIAGGTNLDTQYFGPGTRLTVL.

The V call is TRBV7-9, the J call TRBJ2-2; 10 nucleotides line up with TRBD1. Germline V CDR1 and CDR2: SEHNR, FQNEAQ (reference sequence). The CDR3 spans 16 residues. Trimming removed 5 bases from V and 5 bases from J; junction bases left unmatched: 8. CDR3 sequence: CASSRRDRGRTGELFF. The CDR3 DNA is TGTGCCAGCAGCCGCCGGGACAGGGGAAGAACCGGGGAGCTGTTTTTT.

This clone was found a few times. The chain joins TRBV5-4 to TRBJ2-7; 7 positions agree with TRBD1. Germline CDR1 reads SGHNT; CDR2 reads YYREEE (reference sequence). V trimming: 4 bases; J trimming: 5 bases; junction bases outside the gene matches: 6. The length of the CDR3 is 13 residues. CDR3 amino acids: CASSREGGDEQYF. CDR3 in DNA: TGTGCCAGCAGCCGCGAAGGGGGCGACGAGCAGTACTTC. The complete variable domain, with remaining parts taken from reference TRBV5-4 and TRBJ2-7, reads ETGVTQSPTHLIKTRGQQVTLRCSSQSGHNTVSWYQQALGQGPQFIFQYYREEENGRGNFPPRFSGLQFPNYSSELNVNALELDDSALYLCASSREGGDEQYFGPGTRLTVT.